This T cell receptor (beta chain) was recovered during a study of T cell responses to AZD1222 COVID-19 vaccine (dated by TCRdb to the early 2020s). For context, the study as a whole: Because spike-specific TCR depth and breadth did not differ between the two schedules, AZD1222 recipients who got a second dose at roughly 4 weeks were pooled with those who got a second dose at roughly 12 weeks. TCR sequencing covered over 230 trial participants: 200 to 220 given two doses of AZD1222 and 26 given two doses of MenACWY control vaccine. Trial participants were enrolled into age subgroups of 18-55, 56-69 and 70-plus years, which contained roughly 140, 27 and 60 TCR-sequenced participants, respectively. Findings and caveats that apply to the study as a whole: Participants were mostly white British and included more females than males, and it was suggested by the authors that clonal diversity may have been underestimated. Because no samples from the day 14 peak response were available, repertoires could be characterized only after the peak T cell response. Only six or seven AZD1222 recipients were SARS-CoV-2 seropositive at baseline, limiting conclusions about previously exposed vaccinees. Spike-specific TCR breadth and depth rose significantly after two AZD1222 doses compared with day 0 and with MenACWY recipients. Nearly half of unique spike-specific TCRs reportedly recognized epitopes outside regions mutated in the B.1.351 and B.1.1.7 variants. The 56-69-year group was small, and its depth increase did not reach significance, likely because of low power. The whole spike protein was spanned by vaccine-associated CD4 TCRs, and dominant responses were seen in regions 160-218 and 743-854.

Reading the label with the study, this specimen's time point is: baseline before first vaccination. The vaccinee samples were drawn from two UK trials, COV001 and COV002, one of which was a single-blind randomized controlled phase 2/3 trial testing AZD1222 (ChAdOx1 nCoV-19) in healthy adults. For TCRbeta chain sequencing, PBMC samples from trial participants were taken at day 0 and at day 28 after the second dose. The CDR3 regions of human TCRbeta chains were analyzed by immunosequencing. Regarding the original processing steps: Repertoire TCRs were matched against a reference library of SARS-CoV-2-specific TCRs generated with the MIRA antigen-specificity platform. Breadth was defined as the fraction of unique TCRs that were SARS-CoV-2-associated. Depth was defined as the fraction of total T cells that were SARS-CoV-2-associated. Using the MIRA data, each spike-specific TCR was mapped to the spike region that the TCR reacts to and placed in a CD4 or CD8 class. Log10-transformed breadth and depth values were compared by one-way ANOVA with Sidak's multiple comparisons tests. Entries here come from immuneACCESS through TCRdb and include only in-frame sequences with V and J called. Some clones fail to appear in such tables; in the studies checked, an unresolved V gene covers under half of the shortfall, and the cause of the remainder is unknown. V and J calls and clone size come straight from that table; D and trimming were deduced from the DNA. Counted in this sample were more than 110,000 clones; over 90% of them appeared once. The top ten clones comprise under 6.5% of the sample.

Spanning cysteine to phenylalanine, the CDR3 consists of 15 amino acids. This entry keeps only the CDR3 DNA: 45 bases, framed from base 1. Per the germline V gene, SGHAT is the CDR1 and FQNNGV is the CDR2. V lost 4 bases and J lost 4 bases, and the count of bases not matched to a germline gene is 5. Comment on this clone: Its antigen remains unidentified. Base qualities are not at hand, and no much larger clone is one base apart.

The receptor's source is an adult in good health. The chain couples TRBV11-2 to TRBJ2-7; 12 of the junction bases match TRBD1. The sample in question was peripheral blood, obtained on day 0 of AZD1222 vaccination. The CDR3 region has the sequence CASSSGQGAMYEQYF. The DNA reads TGTGCCAGCAGCTCGGGACAGGGGGCGATGTACGAGCAGTACTTC. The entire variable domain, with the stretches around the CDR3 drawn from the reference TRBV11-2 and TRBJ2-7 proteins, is EAGVAQSPRYKIIEKRQSVAFWCNPISGHATLYWYQQILGQGPKLLIQFQNNGVVDDSQLPKDRFSAERLKGVDSTLKIQPAKLEDSAVYLCASSSGQGAMYEQYFGPGTRLTVT.